This T cell receptor (beta chain) is from a study of identical twins. V lost 7 bases to trimming and J lost 4 bases, with 14 bases between them. Germline-derived CDR1 and CDR2 are MNHEY and SMNVEV (reference sequence). The CDR3 covers 14 residues. Unique molecular identifiers were present on the cDNA, and a universal primer site came from template switching. MiXCR was run by TCRdb on the 5' RACE reads, yielding one entry per CDR3 protein. The table has 570,000 or so distinct CDR3 sequences, 9.6% seen once. This sample also belongs to another study, concerning yellow fever vaccine responses in identical twins. This second study says: As reported, the vaccine T cell response of twins seemed partly convergent and partly personalized.

The sample was PBMCs. This receptor was obtained from a woman younger than 30 in good health. The chain links TRBV27 to TRBJ2-1; D not resolved. The CDR3 here is CASKVQGKYNEQFF. The CDR3 DNA sequence: TGTGCCAGCAAAGTACAAGGAAAGTACAATGAGCAGTTCTTC.